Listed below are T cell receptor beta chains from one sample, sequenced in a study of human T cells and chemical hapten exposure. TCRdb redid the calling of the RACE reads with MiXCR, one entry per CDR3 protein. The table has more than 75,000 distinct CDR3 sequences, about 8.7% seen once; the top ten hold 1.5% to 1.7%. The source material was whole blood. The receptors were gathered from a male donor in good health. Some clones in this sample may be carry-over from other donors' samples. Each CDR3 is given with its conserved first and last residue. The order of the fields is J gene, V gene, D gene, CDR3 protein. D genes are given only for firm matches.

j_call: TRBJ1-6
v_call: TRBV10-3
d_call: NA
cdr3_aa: CAISESTEANSPLHF

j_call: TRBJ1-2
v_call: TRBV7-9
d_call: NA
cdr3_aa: CASSLVGGYTF

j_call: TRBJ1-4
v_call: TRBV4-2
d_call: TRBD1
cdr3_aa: CASSTIRDRAEFVFF

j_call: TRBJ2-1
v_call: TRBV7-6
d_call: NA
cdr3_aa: CASSSDGRSYNEQFF

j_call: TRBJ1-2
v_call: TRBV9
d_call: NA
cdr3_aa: CASSVVGELYGYTF

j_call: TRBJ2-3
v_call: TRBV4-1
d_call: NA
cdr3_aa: CASSLLGAVSTDTQYF

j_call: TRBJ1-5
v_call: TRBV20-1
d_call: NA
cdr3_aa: CSARRGVTQPQHF

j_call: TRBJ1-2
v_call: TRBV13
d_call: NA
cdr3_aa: CASSRLRGGAGGYTF

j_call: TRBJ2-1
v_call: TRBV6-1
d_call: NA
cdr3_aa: CASSESGRNEQFF

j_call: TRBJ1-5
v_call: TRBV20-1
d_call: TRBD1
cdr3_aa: CSARAGAGGRIQPQHF

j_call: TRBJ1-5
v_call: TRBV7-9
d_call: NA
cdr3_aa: CASTIGSNQPQHF

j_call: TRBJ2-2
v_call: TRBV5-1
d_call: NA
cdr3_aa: CASSSAGELFF

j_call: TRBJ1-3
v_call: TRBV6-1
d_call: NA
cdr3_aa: CASSEATGLGNTIYF

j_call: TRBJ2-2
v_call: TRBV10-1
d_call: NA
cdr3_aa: CASSPRESANTGELFF

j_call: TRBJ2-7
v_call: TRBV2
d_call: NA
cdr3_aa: CASSEMTRGGHEQYF